These T cell receptor beta chains were read from a single sample in a study of T cell changes during pregnancy in multiple sclerosis. Profiling relied on immunoSEQ multiplex PCR, and the TCRdb table lists in-frame clones only, not all of them. The data show around 86,000 clones, approximately 92% seen once. Sequences were derived from peripheral blood, sampled in the first trimester of pregnancy. The receptor set was obtained from a female donor with multiple sclerosis, enrolled in a pregnancy study. The CDR3 runs from the conserved cysteine through the conserved F or W. Each record gives: D gene, J gene, V gene, clone size, CDR3 DNA, CDR3 protein. A D gene is named only where the DNA matches it firmly. Only some rows state a clone size, as once, few, many or a class for expanded clones.

TRBD1 | TRBJ1-1 | TRBV4-1 | - | TGCGCCAGCAGCCGAAGGGACAGGGCGGACACTGAAGCTTTCTTT | CASSRRDRADTEAFF
- | TRBJ2-1 | TRBV19 | - | TGTGCCAGTAGTATAGATCGGTGGAGCTCCTACAATGAGCAGTTCTTC | CASSIDRWSSYNEQFF
TRBD1 | TRBJ2-1 | TRBV28 | - | TGTGCCAGCAGCCAACTACCCGGGACAGGGACGAATGAGCAGTTCTTC | CASSQLPGTGTNEQFF
- | TRBJ2-7 | TRBV21-1 | - | TGTGCCAGCAGCGGCCCGGACAGGGACTACGAGCAGTACTTC | CASSGPDRDYEQYF
TRBD1 | TRBJ2-7 | TRBV5-1 | - | TGCGCCAGCAGCTGGGAATCAAGGACAGGGGGGTCCTACGAGCAGTACTTC | CASSWESRTGGSYEQYF
TRBD1 | TRBJ2-1 | TRBV2 | - | TGTGCCAGCACCCGACAGGGACCCTACAATGAGCAGTTCTTC | CASTRQGPYNEQFF
TRBD1 | TRBJ1-1 | TRBV4-2 | - | TGTGCCAGCAGCCAAGAAATATCACGGACGGGACAGATGAACACTGAAGCTTTCTTT | CASSQEISRTGQMNTEAFF
- | TRBJ2-1 | TRBV7-6 | - | TGTGCCAGCAGCTTAGCGCCGGGGGAATCCTACAATGAGCAGTTCTTC | CASSLAPGESYNEQFF
- | TRBJ1-5 | TRBV11-1 | - | TGTGCCAGCAGCTCGGGAAGCAATCAGCCCCAGCATTTT | CASSSGSNQPQHF
TRBD1 | TRBJ1-5 | TRBV7-2 | - | TGTGCCAGCAGCGCCTCGGGACAGACCCAGCATTTT | CASSASGQTQHF
TRBD2 | TRBJ2-2 | TRBV7-3 | - | TGTGCCAGCAGCCGCAGCGGGGGGCCGCACACCGGGGAGCTGTTTTTT | CASSRSGGPHTGELFF
- | TRBJ1-1 | TRBV4-3 | few | TGCGCCAGCAGCCAAGACATCCTCAGACAACGTGAAGCTTTCTTT | CASSQDILRQREAFF
TRBD1 | TRBJ2-7 | TRBV7-9 | - | TGTGCCAGCAGCTTGGGACAGGGAGCGTACTTC | CASSLGQGAYF
TRBD1 | TRBJ1-1 | TRBV15 | - | TGTGCCACCACAAGGACAGGGAATCGAAACACTGAAGCTTTCTTT | CATTRTGNRNTEAFF
TRBD2 | TRBJ2-5 | TRBV19 | - | TGTGCCAGTAGTATAGACTCAGCGGGAGTAGAGACCCAGTACTTC | CASSIDSAGVETQYF
- | TRBJ1-5 | TRBV9 | - | TGTGCCAGCACCCTTAATCAGCCCCAGCATTTT | CASTLNQPQHF
TRBD2 | TRBJ2-3 | TRBV9 | few | TGTGCCAGCAGCGTAGGGACGGCTAGCGGGGTGTACACAGATACGCAGTATTTT | CASSVGTASGVYTDTQYF
- | TRBJ2-2 | TRBV9 | - | TGTGCCAGCAGCGTAGTGGTTAGCGGCGGGGAGCTGTTTTTT | CASSVVVSGGELFF
- | TRBJ1-3 | TRBV18 | few | TGTGCCAGCCCGGAGCCTCTCGGAAACACCATATATTTT | CASPEPLGNTIYF
- | TRBJ2-3 | TRBV11-3 | - | TGTGCCAGCAGCTTAGCTCCAGGGGGGACAGATACGCAGTATTTT | CASSLAPGGTDTQYF
TRBD2 | TRBJ2-7 | TRBV9 | - | TGTGCCAGCAGCGTAGGTACTAGCGGGCCCTACGAGCAGTACTTC | CASSVGTSGPYEQYF
TRBD1 | TRBJ1-6 | TRBV2 | - | TGTGCCAGCAGTGTTGACAGGGGGACACCCCTCCACTTT | CASSVDRGTPLHF
- | TRBJ2-7 | TRBV18 | - | TGTGCCAGCCTCGAATACCGGGAAACTCCCTACGAGCAGTACTTC | CASLEYRETPYEQYF
TRBD1 | TRBJ1-6 | TRBV27 | - | TGTGCCAGCAGTCCATACCCCCGGGACAGGGGATTGAATTCACCCCTCCACTTT | CASSPYPRDRGLNSPLHF
TRBD2 | TRBJ2-1 | TRBV10-3 | - | TGTGCCATCAGTGAGTCCGGACTAGCGGGAGACGAGCAGTTCTTC | CAISESGLAGDEQFF
- | TRBJ2-7 | TRBV6-5 | - | TGTGCCAGCAGTTACACAGCTACCTACGAGCAGTACTTC | CASSYTATYEQYF
- | TRBJ2-1 | TRBV4-3 | - | TGCGCCAGCAGCCAAGATCGCGGGGAGCAGTTCTTC | CASSQDRGEQFF
TRBD1 | TRBJ1-5 | TRBV28 | - | TGTGCCAGCAGTTTACTCGTGCGGACAGGGAGGAATCAGCCCCAGCATTTT | CASSLLVRTGRNQPQHF
- | TRBJ2-1 | TRBV9 | once | TGTGCCAGCAGCGCCTCCCGGGACGGGAGCTACAATGAGCAGTTCTTC | CASSASRDGSYNEQFF
- | TRBJ1-1 | TRBV6-1 | - | TGTGCCAGCACCCCTGGGCGGGGGGGAACTGAAGCTTTCTTT | CASTPGRGGTEAFF
TRBD1 | TRBJ2-2 | TRBV25-1 | - | TGTGCCAGCAGTGAATATGAGGGGGCGGGCGACACCGGGGAGCTGTTTTTT | CASSEYEGAGDTGELFF
TRBD2 | TRBJ2-7 | TRBV19 | - | TGTGCCAGTAGTATACGGGGGGACTCCCCCTACGAGCAGTACTTC | CASSIRGDSPYEQYF
TRBD2 | TRBJ2-2 | TRBV5-4 | - | TGTGCCAGCAGCTCGGGAGGGCCTCAAACCGGGGAGCTGTTTTTT | CASSSGGPQTGELFF
TRBD2 | TRBJ2-1 | TRBV9 | - | TGTGCCAGCAGCATGGGACTAGCCCCCAATGAGCAGTTCTTC | CASSMGLAPNEQFF
TRBD2 | TRBJ2-7 | TRBV14 | - | TGTGCCAGCAGCGGTCGAGCGGGGTACGAGCAGTACTTC | CASSGRAGYEQYF
- | TRBJ1-5 | TRBV4-1 | - | TGCGCCAGCAGCCAAGATTGGGAGAGGCTCCATCAGCCCCAGCATTTT | CASSQDWERLHQPQHF
TRBD2 | TRBJ2-5 | TRBV27 | - | TGTGCCAGCAGACCACCCCGGGGGGGCCGAGAGACCCAGTACTTC | CASRPPRGGRETQYF
- | TRBJ2-1 | TRBV5-1 | - | TGCGCCAGCAGCCAAGACAGTTACGAGCAGTTCTTC | CASSQDSYEQFF
TRBD2 | TRBJ2-3 | TRBV7-9 | - | TGTGCCAGCAGCCTCGGACTAGCGGGAGCGGAAACAGATACGCAGTATTTT | CASSLGLAGAETDTQYF
- | TRBJ2-7 | TRBV29-1 | - | TGCAGCGTTGAAGGCACAGGGCCCTACGAGCAGTACTTC | CSVEGTGPYEQYF
TRBD2 | TRBJ2-1 | TRBV7-6 | - | TGTGCCAGCAGCTTACGACTGGGGCAGCGGGGATCCTCCTACAATGAGCAGTTCTTC | CASSLRLGQRGSSYNEQFF
TRBD1 | TRBJ2-7 | TRBV5-4 | - | TGTGCCAGCAGTAAGGACAGGGGCCACGAGCAGTACTTC | CASSKDRGHEQYF
TRBD2 | TRBJ2-1 | TRBV6-6 | - | TGTGCCAGCAGCCCCGGGACTAGCGGATTCTACAATGAGCAGTTCTTC | CASSPGTSGFYNEQFF
TRBD1 | TRBJ2-6 | TRBV27 | - | TGTGCCAGCAGTCCGGGGCAGGGGGCGCCTGGGGCCAACGTCCTGACTTTC | CASSPGQGAPGANVLTF
- | TRBJ1-5 | TRBV2 | - | TGTGCCAGCCGAAGGGAGAGAGGTCAGCCCCAGCATTTT | CASRRERGQPQHF
TRBD1 | TRBJ1-3 | TRBV6-6 | once | TGTGCCAGCGGCGTCAGGGGGCAAATAACTGGAAACACCATATATTTT | CASGVRGQITGNTIYF
- | TRBJ1-1 | TRBV7-3 | once | TGTGCCAGCAGCTCCGGGTACAGGTCGAACACTGAAGCTTTCTTT | CASSSGYRSNTEAFF
TRBD1 | TRBJ2-5 | TRBV6-6 | few | TGTGCCAGCAGTTACACTGATTTCGGGACAGCCCAGTACTTC | CASSYTDFGTAQYF
- | TRBJ2-2 | TRBV7-3 | - | TGTGCCAGCAGCTTAAACGGGGTCCCCGGGGAGCTGTTTTTT | CASSLNGVPGELFF
TRBD1 | TRBJ2-1 | TRBV25-1 | once | TGTGCCAGCAGTGCCCTCACAGGGGGCGGCTACAATGAGCAGTTCTTC | CASSALTGGGYNEQFF
- | TRBJ2-7 | TRBV5-6 | - | TGTGCCAGCAGCTTGCGGGGTAGATACGAGCAGTACTTC | CASSLRGRYEQYF